This T cell receptor beta chain emerged from a study of T cells in localized non-small cell lung cancer. Whole-study results and caveats: Higher blood T cell density tracked longer overall survival.

Trimming took 0 bases from V and 1 from J; bases not matched to a gene: 8. The germline CDR1 and CDR2 sequences are SEHNR and FQNEAQ (reference sequence). The CDR3 is made up of 18 amino acids. This table comes from immunoSEQ multiplex PCR, and its TCRdb copy is limited to in-frame clones, with some not included. The sample records 26,000 or so clones, less than 90% being singletons. On this clone: Antigen unknown.

The receptor's source is a female donor older than 55 with stage II squamous cell lung carcinoma. This specimen consisted of peripheral blood, obtained before any cancer treatment. The V and J genes are TRBV7-9 and TRBJ1-1; 10 nucleotides agree with TRBD1. The CDR3, as DNA: TGTGCCAGCAGCTTAGCGAGAGGACAGGGGGTGAGGAACACTGAAGCTTTCTTT. It specifies CASSLARGQGVRNTEAFF.